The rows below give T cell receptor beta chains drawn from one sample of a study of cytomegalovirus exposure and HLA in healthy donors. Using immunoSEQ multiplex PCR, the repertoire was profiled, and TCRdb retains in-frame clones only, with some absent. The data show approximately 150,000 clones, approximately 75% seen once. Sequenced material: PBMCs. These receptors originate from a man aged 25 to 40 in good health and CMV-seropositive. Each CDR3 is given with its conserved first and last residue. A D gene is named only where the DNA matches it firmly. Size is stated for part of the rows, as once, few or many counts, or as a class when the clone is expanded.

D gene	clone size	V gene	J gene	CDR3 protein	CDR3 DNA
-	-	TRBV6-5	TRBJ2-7	CASSPTGFGTYEQYF	TGTGCCAGCAGTCCGACAGGGTTCGGGACTTACGAGCAGTACTTC
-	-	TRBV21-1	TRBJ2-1	CASSKCAEREQFF	TGTGCCAGCAGCAAATGCGCGGAGAGGGAGCAGTTCTTC
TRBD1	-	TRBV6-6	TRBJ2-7	CASSYIGTATYEQYF	TGTGCCAGCAGTTACATAGGGACAGCAACCTACGAGCAGTACTTC
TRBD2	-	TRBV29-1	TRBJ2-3	CSVGASGATDTQYF	TGCAGCGTTGGTGCTAGCGGGGCCACAGATACGCAGTATTTT
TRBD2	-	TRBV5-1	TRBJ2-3	CASSAGGAEDTQYF	TGCGCCAGCAGCGCCGGGGGGGCGGAAGATACGCAGTATTTT
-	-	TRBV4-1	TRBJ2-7	CASSQGQLYEQYF	TGCGCCAGCAGCCAAGGACAGCTCTACGAGCAGTACTTC
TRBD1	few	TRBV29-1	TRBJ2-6	CSVRTGAGANVLTF	TGCAGCGTACGAACAGGGGCTGGGGCCAACGTCCTGACTTTC
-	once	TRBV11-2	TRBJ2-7	CASSSPYGQTYEQYF	TGTGCCAGCAGCTCACCTTACGGACAGACCTACGAGCAGTACTTC
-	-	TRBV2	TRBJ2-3	CASSGGPTKDTQYF	TGTGCCAGCAGCGGGGGGCCCACAAAAGATACGCAGTATTTT
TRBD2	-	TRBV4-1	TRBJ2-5	CASSRVVSRTSEEEETQYF	TGCGCCAGCAGCCGGGTAGTGTCGAGGACTAGCGAGGAGGAAGAGACCCAGTACTTC
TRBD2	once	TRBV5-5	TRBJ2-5	CASSWEGPQETQYF	TGTGCCAGCAGCTGGGAGGGGCCCCAAGAGACCCAGTACTTC
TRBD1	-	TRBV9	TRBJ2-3	CASSAYTGTASTDTQYF	TGTGCCAGCAGCGCCTACACAGGGACAGCTAGCACAGATACGCAGTATTTT
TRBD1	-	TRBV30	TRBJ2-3	CAWTGQGSDTQYF	TGTGCCTGGACCGGACAGGGGTCAGATACGCAGTATTTT
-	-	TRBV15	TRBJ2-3	CATSRKGADTQYF	TGTGCCACCAGCAGAAAGGGGGCAGATACGCAGTATTTT
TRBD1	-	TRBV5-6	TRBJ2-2	CASSPDNRGRSGELFF	TGTGCCAGCAGCCCGGACAACAGGGGGCGGAGCGGGGAGCTGTTTTTT
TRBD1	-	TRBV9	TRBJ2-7	CASSGNRDSPYEQYF	TGTGCCAGCAGCGGGAACCGGGACAGTCCCTACGAGCAGTACTTC
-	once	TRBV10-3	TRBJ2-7	CAIRHPSGEQYF	TGTGCCATCAGGCACCCCTCCGGCGAGCAGTACTTC
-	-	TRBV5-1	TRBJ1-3	CASSLAEASGNTIYF	TGCGCCAGCAGCTTGGCCGAGGCCTCTGGAAACACCATATATTTT
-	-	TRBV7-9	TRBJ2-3	CSSSPSTDTQYF	TGTTCCAGCAGCCCTAGCACAGATACGCAGTATTTT
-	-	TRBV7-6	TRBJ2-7	CASSVDGGSYEQYF	TGTGCCAGCAGCGTGGACGGCGGGTCCTACGAGCAGTACTTC
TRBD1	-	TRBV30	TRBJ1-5	CAWSLGTVGNQPQHF	TGTGCCTGGAGCCTAGGGACAGTAGGAAATCAGCCCCAGCATTTT
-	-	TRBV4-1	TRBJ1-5	CASSQDPQGGGLAQHF	TGCGCCAGCAGCCAAGACCCCCAGGGAGGGGGGCTGGCCCAGCATTTT
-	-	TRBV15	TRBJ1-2	CATSRGELRWSYGYTF	TGTGCCACCAGCAGAGGTGAGCTCCGGTGGTCCTATGGCTACACCTTC
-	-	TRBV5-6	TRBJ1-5	CASSLSRGYEHF	TGTGCCAGCAGCTTGTCCCGGGGATATGAGCATTTT
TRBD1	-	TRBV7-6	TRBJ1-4	CASSFKRGTVTNEKLFF	TGTGCCAGCAGTTTCAAGAGAGGGACAGTAACTAATGAAAAACTGTTTTTT
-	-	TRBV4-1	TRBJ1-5	CASSQAGTSNQPQHF	TGCGCCAGCAGCCAAGCAGGGACAAGCAATCAGCCCCAGCATTTT
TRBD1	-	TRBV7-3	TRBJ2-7	CASSPRTGGNGEQYF	TGTGCCAGCAGCCCCCGGACAGGGGGTAACGGGGAGCAGTACTTC
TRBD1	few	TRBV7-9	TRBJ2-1	CASSPPGTASNEQFF	TGTGCCAGCAGCCCGCCGGGGACAGCCTCCAATGAGCAGTTCTTC